Many counts were recorded for the clone carrying this T cell receptor (beta chain). This sample stems from a study of T cells in Graves' hyperthyroidism and ophthalmopathy. RNA transcripts yielded amplified TCR beta CDR3 regions. Initially, a first-round RT-PCR of the TCR CDR3 employed the HTBI primer set. TCRdb independently ran MiXCR on the multiplex PCR reads; one entry per CDR3 protein. The table has 650,000 to 750,000 distinct CDR3 sequences, roughly 15% seen once. Germline CDR1 is SGHTA and CDR2 is FQGNSA. The CDR3 runs 15 residues. Unmatched junction bases numbered 0, after V lost 0 bases and J lost 2 bases. Diagnosis relied on clinical symptoms, serum thyroxine and TRAb, thyroid ultrasound and orbital computed tomography.

Material for sequencing was blood. The chain recombines TRBV7-2 with TRBJ2-1; 8 positions match TRBD2. The sequence derives from a woman in her late teens or twenties with Graves' hyperthyroidism. This CDR3 reads CASSLASGTYNEQFF. For the CDR3, the DNA is TGTGCCAGCAGCTTAGCTAGCGGGACCTACAATGAGCAGTTCTTC.